The source of this TCR beta chain is a study of metastatic and nonmetastatic thyroid tumors. In the study overall: Thyroid patients, malignant and benign, had repertoires compared across blood and tumor or nodule tissue.

Remarks on this clone: The target antigen is unknown. One junction end disagrees with the germline gene, perhaps due to a read error.

TCRdb reanalyzed the PCR reads via MiXCR. The table records fewer than 35,000 clones, about 20% of them present only once. The study, taken as a whole, reports: Significantly higher TCR beta diversity was reportedly seen in malignant thyroid tumors than benign nodules, in blood and tumor.

The CDR3 has 16 residues. In germline, CDR1 is LGHNA, CDR2 YNFKEQ. Patients were all untreated before their thyroid surgery. Material for sequencing was blood. The source of this sequence is a female donor with papillary thyroid cancer or a benign thyroid nodule (not recorded which). Some clones in this sample may be carry-over from other donors' samples. The chain joins TRBV4-2 to TRBJ2-1, with 9 bases matching TRBD1. CDR3 in amino acids: CASSPHGTGSWNEQLF. The CDR3 DNA follows: TGTGCCAGCAGCCCCCACGGGACAGGGTCGTGGAATGAGCAGCTCTTC.